A single T cell receptor (beta chain) is shown here with its context. Authors' processing steps: The authors estimated nucleated cell counts from reference gene primer amplification. Clones were sequenced by immunoSEQ multiplex PCR, and TCRdb holds only the in-frame ones, with some missing. D and trimming come from the DNA, and the V and J calls and clone size come from that table. The repertoire has roughly 300,000 clones, over 75% of them found once; the top ten carry around 8%. This entry comes from a study of blood T cell repertoires in COVID-19. Study-level information: Donors in the United States, Italy and Spain gave samples during acute or convalescent COVID-19. Sources were T cells, B-cell-depleted T cells, or PBMCs; the material itself was cDNA or gDNA.

CDR3 size: 15 residues. Germline V lookup: CDR1 SGHAT, CDR2 FQNNGV. V lost 6 bases and J lost 4; bases outside the gene matches: 7. The rearrangement links TRBV11-2 to TRBJ2-3, with TRBD2 matching over 10 bases. Sequencing used peripheral blood. This TCR was recovered from a woman aged 45 to 65 who had recovered from COVID-19. CDR3 coding DNA: TGTGCCAGCAGTCGAGAGCGGGGGGGCCCAGATACGCAGTATTTT. It encodes CASSRERGGPDTQYF.